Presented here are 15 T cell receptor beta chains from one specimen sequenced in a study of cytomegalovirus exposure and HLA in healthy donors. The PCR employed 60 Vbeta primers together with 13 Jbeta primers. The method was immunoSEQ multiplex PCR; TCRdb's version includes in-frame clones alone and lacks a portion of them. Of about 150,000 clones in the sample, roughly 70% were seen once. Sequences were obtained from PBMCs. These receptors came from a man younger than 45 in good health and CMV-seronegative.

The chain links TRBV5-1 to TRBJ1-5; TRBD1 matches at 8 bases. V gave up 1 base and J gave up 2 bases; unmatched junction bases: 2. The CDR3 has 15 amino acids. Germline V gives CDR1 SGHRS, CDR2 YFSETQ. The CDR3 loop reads CASSLTGGGNQPQHF. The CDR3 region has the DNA TGCGCCAGCAGCTTGACAGGGGGGGGCAATCAGCCCCAGCATTTT.

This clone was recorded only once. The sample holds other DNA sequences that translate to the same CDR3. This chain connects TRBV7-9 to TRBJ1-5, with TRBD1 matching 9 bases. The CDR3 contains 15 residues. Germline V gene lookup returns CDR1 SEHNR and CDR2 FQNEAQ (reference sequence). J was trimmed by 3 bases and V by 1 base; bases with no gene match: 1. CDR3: CASSLGTGANQPQHF. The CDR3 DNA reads TGTGCCAGCAGCTTAGGGACAGGGGCCAATCAGCCCCAGCATTTT.

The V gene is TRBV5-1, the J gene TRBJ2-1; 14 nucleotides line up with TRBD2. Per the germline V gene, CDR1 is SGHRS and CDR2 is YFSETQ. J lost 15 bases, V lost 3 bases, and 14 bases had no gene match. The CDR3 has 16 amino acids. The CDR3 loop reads CASSSSGTSGGGSTFF. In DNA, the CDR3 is TGCGCCAGCAGCTCGTCCGGGACTAGCGGGGGAGGCAGTACGTTCTTC.

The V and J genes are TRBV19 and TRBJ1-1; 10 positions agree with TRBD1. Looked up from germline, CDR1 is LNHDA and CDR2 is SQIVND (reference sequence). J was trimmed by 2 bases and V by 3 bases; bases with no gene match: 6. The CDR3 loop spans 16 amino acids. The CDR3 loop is CASSMTGGKGNTEAFF. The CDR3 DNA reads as TGTGCCAGTAGTATGACAGGGGGCAAGGGAAACACTGAAGCTTTCTTT.

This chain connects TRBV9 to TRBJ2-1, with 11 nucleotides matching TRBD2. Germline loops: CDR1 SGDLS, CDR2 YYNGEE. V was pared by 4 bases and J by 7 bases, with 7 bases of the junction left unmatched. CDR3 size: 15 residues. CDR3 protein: CASSPFSGGANEQFF. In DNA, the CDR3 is TGTGCCAGCAGCCCCTTTAGCGGGGGGGCTAATGAGCAGTTCTTC.

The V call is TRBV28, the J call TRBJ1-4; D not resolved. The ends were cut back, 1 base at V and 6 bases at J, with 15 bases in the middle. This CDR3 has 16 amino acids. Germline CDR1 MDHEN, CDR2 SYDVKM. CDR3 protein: CASSLLGGRRDEKLFF. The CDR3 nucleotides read TGTGCCAGCAGTTTATTAGGCGGGAGGCGAGATGAAAAACTGTTTTTT. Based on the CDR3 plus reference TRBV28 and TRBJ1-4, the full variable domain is DVKVTQSSRYLVKRTGEKVFLECVQDMDHENMFWYRQDPGLGLRLIYFSYDVKMKEKGDIPEGYSVSREKKERFSLILESASTNQTSMYLCASSLLGGRRDEKLFFGSGTQLSVL.

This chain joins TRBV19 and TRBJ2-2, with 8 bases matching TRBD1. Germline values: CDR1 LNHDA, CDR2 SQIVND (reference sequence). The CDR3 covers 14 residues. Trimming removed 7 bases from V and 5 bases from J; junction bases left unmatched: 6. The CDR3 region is CASMNRGSTGELFF. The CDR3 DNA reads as TGTGCCAGTATGAACAGGGGGTCGACCGGGGAGCTGTTTTTT.

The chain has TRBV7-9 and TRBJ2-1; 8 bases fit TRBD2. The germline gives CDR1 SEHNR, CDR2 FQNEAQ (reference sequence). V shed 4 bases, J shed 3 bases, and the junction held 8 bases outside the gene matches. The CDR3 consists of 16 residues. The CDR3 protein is CASSSDRLAGYNEQFF. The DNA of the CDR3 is TGTGCCAGCAGCTCGGACCGGCTAGCGGGCTACAATGAGCAGTTCTTC.

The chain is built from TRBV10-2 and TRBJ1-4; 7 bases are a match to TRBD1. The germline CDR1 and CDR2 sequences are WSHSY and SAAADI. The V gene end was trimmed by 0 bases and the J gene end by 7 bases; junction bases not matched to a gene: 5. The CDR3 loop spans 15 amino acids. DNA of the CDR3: TGCGCCAGCAGTGAGTCAGGAGGGGGCATTGAAAAACTGTTTTTT. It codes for CASSESGGGIEKLFF.

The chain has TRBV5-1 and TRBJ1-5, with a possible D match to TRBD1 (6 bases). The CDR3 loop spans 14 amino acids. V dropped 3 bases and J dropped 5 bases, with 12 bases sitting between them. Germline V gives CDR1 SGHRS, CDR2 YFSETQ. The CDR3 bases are TGCGCCAGCAGCTACGGGGCAGGGGATCAGCCCCAGCATTTT. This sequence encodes CASSYGAGDQPQHF. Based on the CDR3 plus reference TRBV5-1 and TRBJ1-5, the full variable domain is KAGVTQTPRYLIKTRGQQVTLSCSPISGHRSVSWYQQTPGQGLQFLFEYFSETQRNKGNFPGRFSGRQFSNSRSEMNVSTLELGDSALYLCASSYGAGDQPQHFGDGTRLSIL.

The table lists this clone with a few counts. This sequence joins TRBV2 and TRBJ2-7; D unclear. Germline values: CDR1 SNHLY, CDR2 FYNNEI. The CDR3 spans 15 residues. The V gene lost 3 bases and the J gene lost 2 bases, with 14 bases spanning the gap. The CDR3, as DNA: TGTGCCAGCAGTGAGGCCACCTTTTTTACCTACGAGCAGTACTTC. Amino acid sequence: CASSEATFFTYEQYF.

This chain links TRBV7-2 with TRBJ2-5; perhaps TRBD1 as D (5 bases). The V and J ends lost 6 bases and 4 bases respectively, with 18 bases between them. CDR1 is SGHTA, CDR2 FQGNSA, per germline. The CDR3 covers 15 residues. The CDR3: CASSHRPQGVETQYF. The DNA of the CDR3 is TGTGCCAGCAGTCACCGTCCCCAAGGGGTAGAGACCCAGTACTTC.

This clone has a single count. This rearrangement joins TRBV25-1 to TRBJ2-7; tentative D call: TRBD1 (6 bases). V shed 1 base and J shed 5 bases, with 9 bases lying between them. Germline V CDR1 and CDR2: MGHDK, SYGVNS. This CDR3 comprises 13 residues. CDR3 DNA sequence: TGTGCCAGCAGTGAATCTCGGGACAACGAGCAGTACTTC. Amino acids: CASSESRDNEQYF.

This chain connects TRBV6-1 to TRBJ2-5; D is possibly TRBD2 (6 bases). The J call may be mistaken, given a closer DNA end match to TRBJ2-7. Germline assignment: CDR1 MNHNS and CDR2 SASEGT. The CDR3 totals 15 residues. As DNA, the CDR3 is TGTGCCAGCACCTTGGGAGGCCCATCCTCCTACGAGCAGTACTTC. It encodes CASTLGGPSSYEQYF.

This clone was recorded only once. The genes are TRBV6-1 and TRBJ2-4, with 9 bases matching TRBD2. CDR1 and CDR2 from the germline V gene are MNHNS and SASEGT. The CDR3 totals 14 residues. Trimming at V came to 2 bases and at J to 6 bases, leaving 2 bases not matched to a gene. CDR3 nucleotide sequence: TGTGCCAGCAGTGAAAGCGGGAGGATAAACATTCAGTACTTC. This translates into CASSESGRINIQYF.